These 13 T cell receptor beta chains were sequenced from one sample in a study of human T cells and chemical hapten exposure. Time point denoted: patch test 2, 6 weeks after DPC sensitization. Treatment defined: therapeutic diphenylcyclopropenone sensitization with weekly scalp DPC. TCRdb used MiXCR to reprocess the RACE reads, holding one entry per CDR3 protein. The sample includes approximately 120,000 distinct CDR3 sequences, roughly a tenth seen only once; the top ten take around 3.1%. Sequencing was performed on whole blood, taken in connection with sensitization to the hapten diphenylcyclopropenone (DPC). The source is a woman in her 40s with alopecia areata. Some clones in this sample may be carry-over from other donors' samples.

This clonotype has a count of ten or more. The rearrangement links TRBV6-6 to TRBJ2-2; the match to TRBD1 covers 10 bases. V shed 5 bases and J 1 base; nucleotides not matched to a gene: 10. From germline, CDR1 is MNHNY and CDR2 SVGAGI (reference sequence). The CDR3 runs to 18 residues. CDR3 protein: CASSQGFGQGENTGELFF. In nucleotides, the CDR3 is TGTGCCAGCAGTCAGGGCTTCGGACAGGGGGAGAACACCGGGGAGCTGTTTTTT.

The chain joins TRBV6-5 to TRBJ2-4, with D perhaps matching TRBD1 (5 bases). CDR3 size: 16 residues. Trimming removed 8 bases at V and 1 base at J, with 18 bases between. Germline assignment: CDR1 MNHEY and CDR2 SVGAGI. Here the CDR3 reads CASSLGQGLAKNIQYF. CDR3 coding DNA: TGTGCCAGCTCCTTGGGGCAGGGTTTGGCCAAAAACATTCAGTACTTC.

This clonotype has just a few counts. The chain recombines TRBV29-1 with TRBJ1-1; the D is unclear. This CDR3 spans 13 amino acids. Trimming shortened V by 0 bases and J by 5 bases, and 10 bases separated the two germline ends. Germline CDR1 is SQVTM and CDR2 is ANQGSEA. Written as DNA, the CDR3 is TGCAGCGTTGAAGATCATGGGCTGACTGAAGCTTTCTTT. It specifies CSVEDHGLTEAFF.

The CDR3 loop reads CSARPTSSEVFF. The CDR3 DNA reads as TGCAGTGCTAGGCCCACTAGTTCAGAGGTGTTCTTC. The V call is TRBV20-1, the J call TRBJ2-1, with a possible D match to TRBD2 (5 bases). V lost 3 bases, J lost 15 bases, and 18 bases lay in between. CDR1 is DFQATT and CDR2 is SNEGSKA in the germline V gene (reference sequence). The CDR3 is 12 amino acids.

The chain employs TRBV6-6 and TRBJ2-5; D possibly corresponds to TRBD1 (5 bases). Germline V gene data show CDR1 as MNHNY and CDR2 as SVGAGI (reference sequence). CDR3 size: 12 residues. Trimming left V 7 bases short and J 4 bases short, with 10 bases between. CDR3 loop: CASKQGRETQYF. The CDR3 DNA is TGTGCCAGCAAGCAGGGTCGAGAGACCCAGTACTTC.

There are many counts of this clonotype. The J gene is TRBJ1-3, the V gene TRBV5-5; D gene uncertain. CDR1 and CDR2 from the germline V gene are SGHKS and YYEKEE (reference sequence). The CDR3 is 17 amino acids. Trimming stripped 4 bases from V and 0 bases from J, with 17 bases between. The CDR3 spells CASSPILGYGSGNTIYF. CDR3 nucleotides: TGTGCCAGCAGCCCGATCCTGGGTTACGGCTCTGGAAACACCATATATTTT.

The rearrangement joins TRBV6-2 or TRBV6-3 to TRBJ2-1; D ambiguous. The CDR3 is made up of 13 amino acids. CDR1 is MNHEY and CDR2 is SVGEGT in the germline V gene. The ends were cut back, 2 bases at V and 6 bases at J, with 8 bases in the middle. The CDR3 loop is CASSYLRSNEQFF. The DNA of the CDR3 is TGTGCCAGCAGTTACCTCCGAAGCAATGAGCAGTTCTTC.

This clonotype was seen more than once but under ten times. This sequence joins TRBV4-2 and TRBJ2-3; 7 nucleotides match TRBD1. The germline V gene has CDR1 LGHNA and CDR2 YNFKEQ. CDR3 length: 17 amino acids. J was trimmed by 0 bases and V by 2 bases; bases with no gene match: 8. Here the CDR3 DNA reads TGTGCCAGCAGCCAACCCGGGGACAGCCTTAGCACAGATACGCAGTATTTT. Its translation: CASSQPGDSLSTDTQYF.

With regard to this clonotype: A much larger clone is a single base away; this may be a read error. The chain is built from TRBV18 and TRBJ1-1; weak D call: TRBD1 (5 bases). CDR3 length equals 15 residues. Germline V gene data show CDR1 as KGHSH and CDR2 as LQKENI. This chain's CDR3 is CASPPLQGTRAEAFF. The CDR3 DNA is TGTGCCAGCCCACCACTGCAGGGCACACGGGCTGAAGCTTTCTTT.

V usage is TRBV5-1 and J usage is TRBJ2-5; TRBD1 agrees at 8 bases. Germline lookup yields CDR1 SGHRS and CDR2 YFSETQ. The CDR3 sequence is 15 residues long. With 4 bases clipped from V and 4 bases from J, the junction kept 9 bases outside the gene matches. This CDR3 is CASSVGQGGTETQYF. The CDR3 DNA sequence: TGCGCCAGCAGCGTAGGACAGGGAGGAACAGAGACCCAGTACTTC.

J is TRBJ2-1 and V is TRBV10-3; 8 bases match TRBD1. Trimming cost V 9 bases and J 3 bases; bases outside gene matches: 7. The CDR3 covers 14 residues. Per germline, CDR1 ENHRY and CDR2 SYGVKD. CDR3 sequence (DNA): TGTGCCATTGCAACCGGGACAGGCTACAATGAGCAGTTCTTC. This codes for CAIATGTGYNEQFF.

The gene calls are TRBV6-2 or TRBV6-3 and TRBJ2-7, with D hard to call. Trimming took 0 bases from V and 7 from J, leaving 4 bases between them. Germline V gene sequence: CDR1 MNHEY, CDR2 SVGEGT. The CDR3 is made up of 11 amino acids. The CDR3 coding sequence is TGTGCCAGCAGTTACTCGGAGGAGCAGTACTTC. Translating gives CASSYSEEQYF.

This clonotype has at least ten counts. CDR3: CASSMGLYYEQYF. CDR3 sequence (DNA): TGTGCCAGCAGTATGGGGCTTTACTACGAGCAGTACTTC. The V and J genes are TRBV12-3 or TRBV12-4 and TRBJ2-7, with D possibly matching TRBD1 (5 bases). This CDR3 has 13 amino acids. V was pared by 5 bases and J by 3 bases, with 11 bases between.